This TCR beta chain was profiled in a study of human T cells and chemical hapten exposure. This clonotype was seen many times. Per the original data handling: Samples contained a median of 95,638 TCRs, with a range of about 20,000 to 750,000. TCRdb ran MiXCR on the RACE reads and lists one entry per CDR3 protein. The V and J calls were not made by the authors but by TCRdb's processing. Here the sample spans about 340,000 distinct CDR3 sequences, around 6.9% being singletons. Time point given: patch test 1, 2 weeks after DPC sensitization. Treatment noted: therapeutic diphenylcyclopropenone sensitization with weekly scalp DPC. CDR1 MDHEN and CDR2 SYDVKM come from the germline V gene. The ends were cut back, 7 bases at V and 0 bases at J, with 7 bases in the middle. The CDR3 extends over 14 amino acids.

This receptor was identified in a woman between 18 and 30 years old with alopecia areata. Some clones in this sample may be carry-over from other donors' samples. The sequencing here drew on whole blood, taken in connection with sensitization to the hapten diphenylcyclopropenone (DPC). V is TRBV28 and J is TRBJ1-6; no firm D call. The CDR3 region is CASTISSYNSPLHF. The CDR3 DNA reads as TGTGCCAGCACTATAAGCTCCTATAATTCACCCCTCCACTTT.